Listed below are T cell receptor beta chains from one sample, sequenced in a study of T cell repertoires in cytomegalovirus infection. From the reads, TCRdb called clonotypes with MiXCR, one entry per CDR3 protein. The top ten hold around 12% of the sample, which has about 830,000 distinct CDR3 sequences, approximately 32% seen once. These TCRs' antigens remain unknown. The sample here was cultured CD8+ T cells from PBMCs, taken from culture after CMV antigen stimulation. Receptors originate from a human donor in good health (CMV status not recorded). Some clones in this sample may be carry-over from other donors' samples. Each CDR3 is given with its conserved first and last residue. A D gene is named only where the DNA matches it firmly. The size of a clone is reported for some rows only, either as once, few or many, or as a class for expanded clones.

cdr3_length j_call v_call d_call clone_size cdr3_nt cdr3_aa
15 TRBJ2-1 TRBV7-3 NA NA TGTGCCAGCAGCCTCATCCCAACAGGGTACAATGAGCAGTTCTTC CASSLIPTGYNEQFF
16 TRBJ1-4 TRBV20-1 NA NA TGCAGTGCTAGAGACTTACCGGGACGATCTAATGAAAAACTGTTTTTT CSARDLPGRSNEKLFF
14 TRBJ2-5 TRBV3-1 NA NA TGTGCCAGCAGCCAAGAATTAGACCAAGAGACCCAGTACTTC CASSQELDQETQYF
14 TRBJ2-7 TRBV5-1 NA once TGCGCCAGCAGTCGGATGGCGGGCGGCGACGAGCAGTACTTC CASSRMAGGDEQYF
14 TRBJ2-1 TRBV27 NA NA TGTGCCAGCAGGGGGGGACCCAACTACAATGAGCAGTTCTTC CASRGGPNYNEQFF
15 TRBJ2-1 TRBV2 TRBD2 few TGTGCCAGCTGGCGGGGAGCGGGGGGGAACAATGAGCAGTTCTTC CASWRGAGGNNEQFF
14 TRBJ2-1 TRBV12-3/TRBV12-4 NA NA TGTGCCAGCAGTTTATCCTCACCCGTGGAGGAGCAGTTCTTC CASSLSSPVEEQFF
13 TRBJ2-1 TRBV20-1 NA NA TGCAGTGCCCGGGACACCATATCCAATGAGCAGTTCTTC CSARDTISNEQFF
17 TRBJ1-5 TRBV5-6 NA NA TGTGCCAGCAGCTTGGCGATGGGGGAAGATGGCAATCAGCCCCAGCATTTT CASSLAMGEDGNQPQHF
14 TRBJ1-5 TRBV2 NA few TGTGCCAGCAGTAAGGGTTTTAGCAATCAGCCCCAGCATTTT CASSKGFSNQPQHF
15 TRBJ2-2 TRBV7-9 NA few TGTGCCAGCAGCCGGGTGGCAGCCAACACCGGGGAGCTGTTTTTT CASSRVAANTGELFF
16 TRBJ2-1 TRBV5-6 TRBD1 NA TGTGCCAGCAGCTCGTTCCGGGACAGGGGGTACAATGAGCAGTTCTTC CASSSFRDRGYNEQFF
13 TRBJ2-5 TRBV7-9 NA few TGTGCCAGCAGCCCCAGATACCAAGAGACCCAGTACTTC CASSPRYQETQYF
14 TRBJ1-1 TRBV6-2/TRBV6-3 NA NA TGTGCCAGCAGTTACTTGGAGGAGAACACTGAAGCTTTCTTT CASSYLEENTEAFF
15 TRBJ2-1 TRBV28 NA few TGTGCCAGCAGTTTTGCCAGGGGTGGCTACAATGAGCAGTTCTTC CASSFARGGYNEQFF
16 TRBJ2-3 TRBV5-4 TRBD1 once TGTGCCAGCAGCCAGTACAGGGGCTTTGACACAGATACGCAGTATTTT CASSQYRGFDTDTQYF
13 TRBJ1-4 TRBV13 NA NA TGTGCCAGCAGCGTACAGGATCGTGAAAAACTGTTTTTT CASSVQDREKLFF
15 TRBJ1-2 TRBV9 NA NA TGTGCCAGCAGCGTAGATTCGCCAAGGCCGTATGGCTACACCTTC CASSVDSPRPYGYTF
14 TRBJ2-7 TRBV28 NA NA TGTGCCAGCAGAAGGCGGGACAGTTCCTACGAGCAGTACTTC CASRRRDSSYEQYF
14 TRBJ1-1 TRBV6-5 NA NA TGTGCCAGCAGTTTCCGGGACATAGGCACTGAAGCTTTCTTT CASSFRDIGTEAFF
16 TRBJ2-1 TRBV27 TRBD2 NA TGTGCCAGCAGCTTGACTAGCGGGGGGGCCAACAATGAGCAGTTCTTC CASSLTSGGANNEQFF
14 TRBJ2-3 TRBV7-2 NA many TGTGCCAGCAGCTTAGCGGAGGGGGGAGATACGCAGTATTTT CASSLAEGGDTQYF
17 TRBJ2-1 TRBV12-3/TRBV12-4 TRBD2 many TGTGCCAGCAGTCTCCGGACTAGCGGGGGGATTTACAATGAGCAGTTCTTC CASSLRTSGGIYNEQFF
14 TRBJ2-7 TRBV19 NA few TGTGCCAGTAACCCCTCCACGGACGAGGACGAGCAGTACTTC CASNPSTDEDEQYF